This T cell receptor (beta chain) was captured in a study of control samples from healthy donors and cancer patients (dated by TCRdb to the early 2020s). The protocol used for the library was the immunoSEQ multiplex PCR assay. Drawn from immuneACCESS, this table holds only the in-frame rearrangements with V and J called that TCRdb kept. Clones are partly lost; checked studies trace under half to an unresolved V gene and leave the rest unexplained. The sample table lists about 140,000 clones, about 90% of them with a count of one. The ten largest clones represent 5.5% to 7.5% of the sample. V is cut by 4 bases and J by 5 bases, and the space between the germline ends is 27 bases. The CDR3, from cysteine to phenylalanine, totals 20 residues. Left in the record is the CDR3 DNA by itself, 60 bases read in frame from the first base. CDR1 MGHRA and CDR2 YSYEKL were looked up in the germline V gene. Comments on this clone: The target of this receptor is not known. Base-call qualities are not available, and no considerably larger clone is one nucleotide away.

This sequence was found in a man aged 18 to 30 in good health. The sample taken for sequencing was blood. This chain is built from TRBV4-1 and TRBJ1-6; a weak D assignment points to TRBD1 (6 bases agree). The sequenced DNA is TGCGCCAGCAGCCGTAGAGAAGGGGGGGTGTCCGACTCTGATAATTCACCCCTCCACTTT. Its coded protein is CASSRREGGVSDSDNSPLHF.